This T cell receptor (beta chain) was sequenced in a study of molecular identifiers for immune sequencing clone quantification (dated 2018 in TCRdb). About the full investigation: For a replicate experiment, RNA from 20,000 or 100,000 naive CD8 T cells was divided into five aliquots, and four of the five aliquots were sequenced. CD8 T cells were used in a methods study to benchmark molecular-identifier clustering-based TCR repertoire sequencing (MIDCIRS) and TCR RNA copy counting.

The cysteine opens and the phenylalanine closes a CDR3 of 13 amino acids. The retained sequence is limited to the CDR3, 39 bases, with the frame set at the first base. Per the germline V gene, MDHEN is the CDR1 and SYDVKM is the CDR2. The germline ends are 11 bases apart after V is trimmed by 6 bases and J by 3 bases. Libraries of naive CD8 T cells were built from approximately 20,000 to 980,000 sorted cells, with 10%, 30% or 50% of the purified RNA used. Naive CD8 T cells were FACS-sorted as CD8+CD4-CCR7+CD45RA+ on a BD FACSAria II into RLT Plus buffer. To test detection sensitivity, Jurkat RNA equal to ten TCR copies was added to samples of roughly 19,000-1,100,000 naive CD8 T cells. CD8 T cells were enriched using RosetteSep CD8+ T Cell Enrichment Cocktail and Ficoll-Paque, and the enriched cells then underwent ACK red cell lysis. Library generation was performed with PCR. Sequencing used an Illumina HiSeq 4000. Bulk TCR libraries were generated as previously described, with the TCR primers listed in Table S5 used. Purification of total RNA was performed with the Qiagen AllPrep DNA/RNA kit. Before analysis, reads from multiple sequencing runs of the same library were pooled. Per the original workflow: Reads were retained only if their TCR constant sequence matched exactly, and those retained reads were trimmed to 150 nt and grouped according to their 12-nt molecular barcodes. Reads inside each barcode group were sub-clustered using a 15% Levenshtein threshold, and a quality-weighted consensus sequence was constructed for each RNA molecule. Non-functional sequences were discarded, and so were lower-count sequences lying one edit away from another sequence. Barcode sub-clusters with fewer than 20% of the maximum read count were removed, based on fitting two negative binomial distributions. Using fastp trimming at Q25 and MiXCR clonotype assembly, TCRdb reanalyzed the public sequencing data and kept in-frame beta chains. One record per CDR3 amino acid sequence lists the most common genes and DNA. The V and J calls, along with clone size, are taken from TCRdb and not from the paper's own processing. The sample profile shows about 60,000 distinct CDR3 sequences; around 20% of them were found once. In total, the top ten clones hold 1.4% to 1.5% of the sample.

This clonotype was found many times. Which antigen it targets is not known. No much larger clone exists at a distance of one base, and base qualities are not known. The investigation overall reported the following: In CMV-specific effector cells, clones with more than 20 RNA copies accounted for over 99% of molecules, whereas in naive cells such clones accounted for under 1%. Spiked-in Jurkat TCR RNA equivalent to a single cell was reported to be detectable even among approximately 1 million naive CD8 T cells. When barcode sub-clustering was omitted, TCR diversity was inflated by chimeric consensus sequences, with chimeras reaching as high as 47%. Highly expanded clone sizes could be underestimated because identical TCR molecules may share a barcode. The naive libraries included spiked-in Jurkat TCR RNA (fewer than eleven copies' worth), and this RNA is not part of the donor repertoire. Modeling gave roughly 2.9 recovered TCR RNA copies per cell versus around 10 by digital PCR, implying approximately 32% capture efficiency.

This receptor was obtained from a human donor in good health. Some libraries in this study had Jurkat cell RNA spiked in. Rearrangement joined TRBV28 to TRBJ1-1; TRBD1 is perhaps the D gene, given 6 matching bases. Sequenced sample: naive CD8+ T cells from blood, with Jurkat cell RNA spiked in. The sample's cell subset or site, from its label and the paper: FACS-sorted CD8+CD4-CCR7+CD45RA+ naive T cells. The base sequence is TGTGCCAGCAGGATACAGGGCGACACTGAAGCTTTCTTT. Translation gives CASRIQGDTEAFF.